This T cell receptor beta chain was sequenced during a study of spatial heterogeneity in lung cancer. Each CDR3 protein is one row after TCRdb ran MiXCR on the 5' RACE reads. The data contain some 80,000 distinct CDR3 sequences, roughly 8% of them singletons. This clonotype occurred many times. What it binds is unknown. Germline assignment: CDR1 SGHRS and CDR2 YFSETQ. This CDR3 spans 14 amino acids. V shed 6 bases and J 2 bases; nucleotides not matched to a gene: 7. Time point described: sample taken at primary tumor resection. The study sequenced unsorted whole RNA from tumor, nontumor lung or frozen PBMC. Study-wide results and caveats: The study found ubiquitous expanded tumor TCRs in blood more at resection than follow-up.

Sample: PBMCs, taken at surgery. The sequence was collected from a male donor with early-stage non-small cell lung cancer. The V gene is TRBV5-1, the J gene TRBJ1-2; TRBD1 agrees at 7 bases. DNA of the CDR3: TGCGCCAGCACTTTAACGGGACAGAACTATGGCTACACCTTC. It specifies CASTLTGQNYGYTF.